This T cell receptor (beta chain) was sequenced for a study of cytomegalovirus exposure and HLA in healthy donors. For the study at large: From HLA-typed donors, an early data release held tens of millions of unique TCRs.

Germline V gene lookup returns CDR1 SGDLS and CDR2 YYNGEE. The CDR3 extends over 16 amino acids. V dropped 4 bases and J dropped 3 bases, with 18 bases sitting between them. General observations from the study: With DRB1 most and HLA-C fewest, TCR association rates differed between HLA loci in a later analysis. Roughly uniform depth of sequencing across donors was assumed in presence/absence analyses. Later analysis associated a missense DCLRE1C variant with TCR beta V- and J-gene trimming.

Regarding this clone: The antigen is undetermined.

PCR used 60 Vbeta primers and 13 Jbeta primers. Generated by immunoSEQ multiplex PCR, the TCRdb table keeps only in-frame clones and is missing some. The table has 150,000 to 200,000 clones, 75% to 80% seen once. The chain has TRBV9 and TRBJ2-3, with D maybe TRBD1 (6 bases). The TCR sequence derives from a woman aged 25 to 39 in good health and CMV-seropositive. Sequencing was carried out using PBMCs. CDR3: CASSPWNRAKTDTQYF. DNA of the CDR3: TGTGCCAGCAGCCCCTGGAACAGGGCAAAGACAGATACGCAGTATTTT.